Below are 18 T cell receptor beta chains sequenced from a single sample in a study of vaccination and CD4 T cells after COVID-19 (dated 2022 in TCRdb). Receptor libraries were prepared by PCR. Sequencing took place on an Illumina iSeq 100. At the Johns Hopkins FTIC core, DNA from the cultured CD4+ T cells underwent TCR sequencing with the Oncomine TCR Beta short-read assay. TCRdb handled the public reads itself, with Q25 trimming in fastp and clone calling in MiXCR, and kept productive beta chains. Rows with a matching CDR3 protein are joined into one entry that keeps the most common DNA and genes. The sample table shows about 12,000 distinct CDR3 sequences, and roughly 44% are seen once. The ten largest make up about 22% of the sample. These receptors lack a known antigen. The treatment or condition label for this specimen denotes: approximately nine-day PBMC culture with coronavirus spike peptide pools or control peptides (ViraFEST assay).

Material: cultured CD4+ T cells from blood, obtained after SARS-CoV-2 vaccination. The receptors were sampled from a human donor with COVID-19.

The V and J genes are TRBV19 and TRBJ1-5; the match to TRBD1 covers 10 bases. The CDR3 covers 16 residues. From germline, CDR1 is LNHDA and CDR2 SQIVND (reference sequence). V lost 6 bases to trimming and J lost 4 bases; unmatched junction nucleotides: 9. The DNA of the CDR3 is TGTGCCAGTAGCGACCTCCCGGGACAGGGGAATCAGCCCCAGCATTTT. This encodes CASSDLPGQGNQPQHF.

This clonotype was detected a few times. The J gene is TRBJ2-4, the V gene TRBV7-2; 16 bases fit TRBD2. In germline, CDR1 is SGHTA, CDR2 FQGNSA. There are 19 residues in the CDR3. Trimming cost V 5 bases and J 5 bases; bases outside gene matches: 12. CDR3 loop: CASSKEGGTSGGAQNIQYF. The CDR3 coding sequence is TGTGCCAGCAGCAAAGAGGGAGGGACTAGCGGGGGGGCACAAAACATTCAGTACTTC.

The chain joins TRBV7-2 to TRBJ2-5; maybe TRBD2 (6 bases). V shed 5 bases and J shed 6 bases, with 13 bases lying between them. The germline gives CDR1 SGHTA, CDR2 FQGNSA. This CDR3 has 13 residues. CDR3 loop: CASSPGVQKTQYF. CDR3 bases: TGTGCCAGCAGCCCGGGAGTACAGAAGACCCAGTACTTC.

The V and J genes are TRBV20-1 and TRBJ2-1, with no clear D. The CDR3 loop spans 12 amino acids. V gave up 6 bases and J gave up 12 bases, with 18 bases separating them. Looked up from germline, CDR1 is DFQATT and CDR2 is SNEGSKA (reference sequence). CDR3 sequence: CSAARVEPGQFF. For the CDR3, the DNA is TGCAGTGCCGCACGAGTAGAACCGGGGCAGTTCTTC.

Only a few counts were recorded for this clonotype. CDR3 region: CASSEVGRLNTEAFF. The CDR3 DNA follows: TGTGCCAGCAGTGAGGTGGGGCGGTTGAACACTGAAGCTTTCTTT. The V gene is TRBV5-4, the J gene TRBJ1-1, with D maybe TRBD1 (5 bases). In germline, CDR1 is SGHNT, CDR2 YYREEE (reference sequence). The CDR3 has 15 amino acids. V gave up 5 bases and J gave up 0 bases, with 14 bases separating them.

The chain uses TRBV19 and TRBJ1-3; D is unclear. V was cut by 5 bases and J by 0 bases, with 20 bases left in between. This CDR3 spans 18 amino acids. Germline assignment: CDR1 LNHDA and CDR2 SQIVND (reference sequence). The CDR3 DNA reads TGTGCCAGTAGTGCAGGAGGTTGGACCGCTAGCTCTGGAAACACCATATATTTT. Translated, it gives CASSAGGWTASSGNTIYF.

The genes are TRBV6-1 and TRBJ2-5; weak D call: TRBD2 (6 bases). The CDR3 has 14 amino acids. V lost 6 bases, J lost 5 bases, and 16 bases lay in between. The germline V gene has CDR1 MNHNS and CDR2 SASEGT. For the CDR3, the DNA is TGTGCCAGCAGCCAAACCCAGGGAGGTGAGACCCAGTACTTC. This gives the protein CASSQTQGGETQYF.

The chain links TRBV2 to TRBJ1-5; D perhaps matches TRBD1 (5 bases). Trimming removed 7 bases at V and 6 bases at J, with 13 bases between. The CDR3 is 13 amino acids. Germline CDR1 SNHLY, CDR2 FYNNEI. Written as DNA, the CDR3 is TGTGCCAGCACCAGGGTAGAGGTTCAGCCCCAGCATTTT. This codes for CASTRVEVQPQHF.

The chain has TRBV6-2 or TRBV6-3 and TRBJ1-1; D not certain. Germline assignment: CDR1 MNHEY and CDR2 SVGEGT. V was cut by 2 bases and J by 5 bases, with 15 bases left in between. This CDR3 region has 15 residues. CDR3 coding DNA: TGTGCCAGCAGTTACGATACACGAGGATGGACTGAAGCTTTCTTT. This sequence encodes CASSYDTRGWTEAFF.

This clonotype turned up a few times. The chain carries TRBV7-9 and TRBJ2-2, with 9 bases aligning to TRBD1. The CDR3 is made up of 15 amino acids. Trimming took 5 bases from V and 4 from J; bases not matched to a gene: 5. From germline, CDR1 is SEHNR and CDR2 FQNEAQ (reference sequence). DNA for the CDR3: TGTGCCAGCAGCCTTGGACAGGGGACCACCGGGGAGCTGTTTTTT. Translation: CASSLGQGTTGELFF. Full variable domain (rest looked up from reference TRBV7-9 and TRBJ2-2): DTGVSQNPRHKITKRGQNVTFRCDPISEHNRLYWYRQTLGQGPEFLTYFQNEAQLEKSRLLSDRFSAERPKGSFSTLEIQRTEQGDSAMYLCASSLGQGTTGELFFGEGSRLTVL.

A few counts support this clonotype. The chain links TRBV6-5 to TRBJ1-6; tentative D call: TRBD1 (5 bases). Germline loops: CDR1 MNHEY, CDR2 SVGAGI. The V gene lost 4 bases and the J gene lost 7 bases, with 14 bases spanning the gap. The CDR3 has 15 amino acids. DNA for the CDR3: TGTGCCAGCAGTTCTCCCGGGACCGAGAATTCACCCCTCCACTTT. Its translation: CASSSPGTENSPLHF.

V gene TRBV5-4 combines with J gene TRBJ1-1, with D possibly being TRBD1 (5 bases). Trimming shortened V by 3 bases and J by 4 bases, and 19 bases separated the two germline ends. Germline V gives CDR1 SGHNT, CDR2 YYREEE (reference sequence). This CDR3 comprises 16 residues. CDR3 nucleotide sequence: TGTGCCAGCAGCTCCGTTGGCAGGGTCGCTCCCACTGAAGCTTTCTTT. This gives the protein CASSSVGRVAPTEAFF. The entire variable domain, with the rest obtained from reference TRBV5-4 and TRBJ1-1, is as follows: ETGVTQSPTHLIKTRGQQVTLRCSSQSGHNTVSWYQQALGQGPQFIFQYYREEENGRGNFPPRFSGLQFPNYSSELNVNALELDDSALYLCASSSVGRVAPTEAFFGQGTRLTVV.

The chain has TRBV2 and TRBJ1-1; a weak D match, TRBD1 (5 bases). The CDR3 loop spans 14 amino acids. Trimming pared 2 bases from V and 1 base from J, leaving 8 bases between. Germline lookup yields CDR1 SNHLY and CDR2 FYNNEI. CDR3 in DNA: TGTGCCAGCAGTGAAAGGAGGGGGAACACTGAAGCTTTCTTT. This encodes CASSERRGNTEAFF.

The chain couples TRBV19 to TRBJ2-3; 12 bases fit TRBD2. Unmatched junction bases numbered 4, after V lost 7 bases and J lost 5 bases. The CDR3 runs to 14 residues. Germline CDR1 is LNHDA and CDR2 is SQIVND (reference sequence). The CDR3 sequence is CASTLLAGGDTQYF. The DNA for the CDR3 is TGTGCCAGTACCTTACTAGCGGGGGGAGATACGCAGTATTTT.

The rearrangement uses TRBV6-1 and TRBJ2-1, with 7 bases that match TRBD2. The CDR3 sequence is 16 residues long. V shed 5 bases and J 0 bases; nucleotides not matched to a gene: 7. Germline V gene lookup returns CDR1 MNHNS and CDR2 SASEGT. The CDR3 sequence: CASSQLGGGSYNEQFF. The CDR3 DNA reads as TGTGCCAGCAGTCAGTTGGGGGGGGGCTCCTACAATGAGCAGTTCTTC.

The genes are TRBV28 and TRBJ1-4; D is undetermined. V gave up 8 bases and J gave up 7 bases, with 20 bases separating them. Looked up from germline, CDR1 is MDHEN and CDR2 is SYDVKM. The CDR3 is made up of 15 amino acids. CDR3 loop: CASGYGEGNGEKLFF. The CDR3 coding sequence is TGTGCCAGCGGATATGGTGAGGGTAATGGTGAAAAACTGTTTTTT. The full variable domain, completed using reference TRBV28 and TRBJ1-4, is DVKVTQSSRYLVKRTGEKVFLECVQDMDHENMFWYRQDPGLGLRLIYFSYDVKMKEKGDIPEGYSVSREKKERFSLILESASTNQTSMYLCASGYGEGNGEKLFFGSGTQLSVL.

This clonotype was seen a handful of times. This chain connects TRBV15 to TRBJ2-2; TRBD1 matches 9 bases. This CDR3 region has 17 residues. J was trimmed by 4 bases and V by 3 bases; bases with no gene match: 9. Looked up from germline, CDR1 is LNHNV and CDR2 is YYDKDF (reference sequence). In DNA, the CDR3 is TGTGCCACCAGCAGGTCCGGGACAGGGACAGGCACCGGGGAGCTGTTTTTT. It encodes CATSRSGTGTGTGELFF.

The chain couples TRBV10-2 to TRBJ1-1, with D hard to call. The V gene lost 3 bases and the J gene lost 0 bases, with 8 bases spanning the gap. Germline assignment: CDR1 WSHSY and CDR2 SAAADI. The CDR3 sequence is 14 residues long. DNA for the CDR3: TGCGCCAGCAGTGATAGGGCAATGAACACTGAAGCTTTCTTT. Protein product: CASSDRAMNTEAFF.